This paragraph reports one TCR beta chain. Its target is not known. The data originate from a study of Ad26.COV2.S vaccination and SARS-CoV-2 variants. Study at large: Ad26.COV2.S was injected intramuscularly once or twice, 56 days apart. Study findings and constraints: Individuals receiving vaccine had higher spike-specific TCR breadth than placebo recipients did.

Treatment: about 20 received Ad26.COV2.S at low or high dose, single or two shots; roughly 5 received placebo; per-sample allocation not given. Specimens were obtained on day 63 following the first vaccine or placebo injection. Donation came from an adult in Boston who was aged 18-55 years. The assay was immunoSEQ multiplex PCR, and TCRdb's table has in-frame clones only and misses some. The sample records about 680,000 clones, about 89% being singletons. The CDR3 contains 13 residues. Germline V gene sequence: CDR1 MNHEY, CDR2 SMNVEV (reference sequence). V shed 6 bases and J shed 4 bases, with 12 bases lying between them.

The chain carries TRBV27 and TRBJ1-1; perhaps TRBD1 as D (5 bases). Sample: peripheral blood, taken in a trial of Ad26.COV2.S vaccine versus placebo. The receptor comes from a person aged 18-60 years who received the Ad26.COV2.S COVID-19 vaccine or a placebo. CDR3 protein: CASSPWGVTEAFF. The CDR3 DNA reads TGTGCCAGCAGCCCCTGGGGGGTCACTGAAGCTTTCTTT.